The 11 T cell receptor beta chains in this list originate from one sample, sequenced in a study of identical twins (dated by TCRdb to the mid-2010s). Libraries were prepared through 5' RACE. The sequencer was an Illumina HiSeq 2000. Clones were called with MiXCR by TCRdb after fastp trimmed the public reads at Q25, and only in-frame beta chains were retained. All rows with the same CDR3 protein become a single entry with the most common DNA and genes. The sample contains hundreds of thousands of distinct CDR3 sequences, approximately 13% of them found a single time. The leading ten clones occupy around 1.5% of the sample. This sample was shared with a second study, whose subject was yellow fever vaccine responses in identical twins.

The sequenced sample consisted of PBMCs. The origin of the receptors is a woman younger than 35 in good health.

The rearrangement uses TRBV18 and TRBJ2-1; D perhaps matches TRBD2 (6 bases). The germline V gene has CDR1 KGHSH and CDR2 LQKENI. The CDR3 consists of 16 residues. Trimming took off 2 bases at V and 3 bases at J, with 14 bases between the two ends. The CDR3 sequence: CASSPLAGTIYNEQFF. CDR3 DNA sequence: TGTGCCAGCTCACCATTGGCGGGGACCATCTACAATGAGCAGTTCTTC.

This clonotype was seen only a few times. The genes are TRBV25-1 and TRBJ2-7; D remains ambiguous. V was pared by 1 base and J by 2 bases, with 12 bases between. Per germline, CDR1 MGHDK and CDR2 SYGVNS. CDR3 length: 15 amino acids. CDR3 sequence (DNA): TGTGCCAGCAGTGAATCGCTGGGAAACGCCTACGAGCAGTACTTC. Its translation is CASSESLGNAYEQYF.

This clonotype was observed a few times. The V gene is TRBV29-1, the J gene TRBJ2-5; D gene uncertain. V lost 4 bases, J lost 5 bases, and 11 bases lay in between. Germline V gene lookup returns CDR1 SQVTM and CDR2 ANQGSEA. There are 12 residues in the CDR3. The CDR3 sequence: CSVVPQAETQYF. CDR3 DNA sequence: TGCAGCGTTGTGCCCCAAGCCGAGACCCAGTACTTC.

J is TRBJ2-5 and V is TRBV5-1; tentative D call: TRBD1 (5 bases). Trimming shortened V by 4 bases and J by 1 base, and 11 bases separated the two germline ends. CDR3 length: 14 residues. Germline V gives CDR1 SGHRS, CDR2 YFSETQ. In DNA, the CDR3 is TGCGCCAGCAGCGGCGGACATTTCCAAGAGACCCAGTACTTC. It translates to CASSGGHFQETQYF.

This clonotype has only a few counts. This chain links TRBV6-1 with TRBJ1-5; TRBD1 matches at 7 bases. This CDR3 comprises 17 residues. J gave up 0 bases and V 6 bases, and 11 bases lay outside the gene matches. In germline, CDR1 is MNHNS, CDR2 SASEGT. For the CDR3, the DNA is TGTGCCAGCAGCCCTTATGGACAGGCATATAGCAATCAGCCCCAGCATTTT. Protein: CASSPYGQAYSNQPQHF.

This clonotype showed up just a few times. This chain's CDR3 is CSVVWTSGSNEQFF. The CDR3 bases are TGCAGCGTTGTTTGGACTAGCGGGAGCAATGAGCAGTTCTTC. The rearrangement links TRBV29-1 to TRBJ2-1, with 13 bases lining up with TRBD2. V dropped 4 bases and J dropped 6; count of bases not matched to a gene: 3. This CDR3 spans 14 amino acids. The germline V gene has CDR1 SQVTM and CDR2 ANQGSEA.

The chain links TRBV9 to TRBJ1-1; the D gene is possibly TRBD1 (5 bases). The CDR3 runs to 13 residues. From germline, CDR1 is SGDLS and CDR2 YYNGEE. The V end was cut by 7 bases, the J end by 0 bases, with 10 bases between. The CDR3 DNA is TGTGCCAGCCTGGGGGAAATGAACACTGAAGCTTTCTTT. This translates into CASLGEMNTEAFF. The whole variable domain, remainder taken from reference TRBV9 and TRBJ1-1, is DSGVTQTPKHLITATGQRVTLRCSPRSGDLSVYWYQQSLDQGLQFLIQYYNGEERAKGNILERFSAQQFPDLHSELNLSSLELGDSALYFCASLGEMNTEAFFGQGTRLTVV.

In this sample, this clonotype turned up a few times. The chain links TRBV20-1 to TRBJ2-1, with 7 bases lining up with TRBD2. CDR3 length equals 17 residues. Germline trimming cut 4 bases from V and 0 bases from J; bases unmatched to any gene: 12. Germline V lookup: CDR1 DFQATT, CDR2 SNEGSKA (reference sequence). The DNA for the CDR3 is TGCAGTGCTATAACTCTTAGCGGGTTGAGCTCCTACAATGAGCAGTTCTTC. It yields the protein CSAITLSGLSSYNEQFF.

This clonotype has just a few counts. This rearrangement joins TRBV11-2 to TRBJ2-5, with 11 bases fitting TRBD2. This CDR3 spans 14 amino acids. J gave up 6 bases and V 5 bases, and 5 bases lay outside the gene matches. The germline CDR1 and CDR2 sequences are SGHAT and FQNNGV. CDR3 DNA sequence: TGTGCCAGCAGCAAGACTAGCGGGGAACAGACCCAGTACTTC. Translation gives CASSKTSGEQTQYF.

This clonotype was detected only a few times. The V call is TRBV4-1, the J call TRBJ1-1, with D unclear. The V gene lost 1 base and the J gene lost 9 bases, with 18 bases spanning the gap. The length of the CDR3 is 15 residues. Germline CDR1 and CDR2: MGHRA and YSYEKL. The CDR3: CASSQGLGGPSQAFF. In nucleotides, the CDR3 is TGCGCCAGCAGCCAAGGACTGGGTGGACCGTCCCAAGCTTTCTTT.

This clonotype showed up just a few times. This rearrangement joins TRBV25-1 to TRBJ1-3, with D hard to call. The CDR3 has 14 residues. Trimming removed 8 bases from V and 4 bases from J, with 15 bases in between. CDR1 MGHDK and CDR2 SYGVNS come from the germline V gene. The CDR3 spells CASGTLSGGNTIYF. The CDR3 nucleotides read TGTGCCAGCGGAACTCTTTCGGGAGGAAACACCATATATTTT.